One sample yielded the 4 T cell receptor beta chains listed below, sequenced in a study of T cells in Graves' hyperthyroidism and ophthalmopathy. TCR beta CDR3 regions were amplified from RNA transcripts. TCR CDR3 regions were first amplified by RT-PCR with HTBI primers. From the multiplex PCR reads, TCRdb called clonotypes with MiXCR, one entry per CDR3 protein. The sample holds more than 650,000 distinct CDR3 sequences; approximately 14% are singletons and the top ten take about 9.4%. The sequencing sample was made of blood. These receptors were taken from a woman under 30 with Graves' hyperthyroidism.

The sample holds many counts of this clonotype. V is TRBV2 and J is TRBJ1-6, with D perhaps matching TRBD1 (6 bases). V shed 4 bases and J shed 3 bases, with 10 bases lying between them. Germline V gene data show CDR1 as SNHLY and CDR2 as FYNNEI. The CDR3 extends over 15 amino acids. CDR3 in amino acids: CASSAGGFYNSPLHF. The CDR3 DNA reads TGTGCCAGCAGTGCCGGGGGCTTCTATAATTCACCCCTCCACTTT. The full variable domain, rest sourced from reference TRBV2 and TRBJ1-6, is EPEVTQTPSHQVTQMGQEVILRCVPISNHLYFYWYRQILGQKVEFLVSFYNNEISEKSEIFDDQFSVERPDGSNFTLKIRSTKLEDSAMYFCASSAGGFYNSPLHFGNGTRLTVT.

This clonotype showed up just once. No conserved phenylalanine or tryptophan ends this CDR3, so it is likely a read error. The CDR3 nucleotides are TGTGCCAGAGGGAGGTCCCGATGGGATGAGCAGTTCCTC. Translated, it gives CARGRSRWDEQFL. V usage is TRBV2 and J usage is TRBJ2-1, with D perhaps TRBD2 (6 bases). Germline CDR1 SNHLY, CDR2 FYNNEI. Deletions cut 9 bases from V and 8 bases from J, with 17 bases between. This CDR3 spans 13 amino acids.

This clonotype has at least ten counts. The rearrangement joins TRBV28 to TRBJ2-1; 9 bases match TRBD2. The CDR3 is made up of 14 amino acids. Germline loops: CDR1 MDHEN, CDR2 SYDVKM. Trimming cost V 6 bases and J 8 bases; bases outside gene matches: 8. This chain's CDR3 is CASRLGGRADEQFF. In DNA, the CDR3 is TGTGCCAGCAGGTTGGGCGGGAGGGCCGATGAGCAGTTCTTC.

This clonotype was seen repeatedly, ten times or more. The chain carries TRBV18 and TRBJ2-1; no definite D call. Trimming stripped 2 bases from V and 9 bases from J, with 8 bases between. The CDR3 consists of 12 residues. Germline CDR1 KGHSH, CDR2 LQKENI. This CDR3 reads CASSPAVVEQFF. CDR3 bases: TGTGCCAGCTCACCAGCAGTCGTTGAGCAGTTCTTC.